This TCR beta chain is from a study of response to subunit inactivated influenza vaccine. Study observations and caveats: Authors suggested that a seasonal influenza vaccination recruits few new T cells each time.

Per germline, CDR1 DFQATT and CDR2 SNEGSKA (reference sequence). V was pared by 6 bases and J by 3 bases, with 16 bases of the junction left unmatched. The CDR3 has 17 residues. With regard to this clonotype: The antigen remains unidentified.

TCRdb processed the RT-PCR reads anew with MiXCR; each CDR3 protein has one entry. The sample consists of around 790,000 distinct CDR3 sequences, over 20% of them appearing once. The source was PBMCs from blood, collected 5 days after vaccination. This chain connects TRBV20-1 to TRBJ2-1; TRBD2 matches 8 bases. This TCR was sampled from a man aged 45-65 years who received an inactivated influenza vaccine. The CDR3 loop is CSATQGPSGRIYNEQFF. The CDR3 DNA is TGCAGTGCAACCCAGGGACCTAGCGGGCGTATCTACAATGAGCAGTTCTTC.